Described below is a single T cell receptor (beta chain) sequence and its context. These data are taken from a study of regulatory T cells in long-lasting Graves disease. The ends were cut back, 5 bases at V and 7 bases at J, with 12 bases in the middle. This CDR3 region has 12 residues. Germline V gene sequence: CDR1 MNHEY, CDR2 SMNVEV (reference sequence). Indicated time point: newly diagnosed GD, antithyroid drugs for less than 3 months. PBMCs provided the RNA from which the TCR library was made. The TCR beta library used iRepertoire HTBI primers with Arm-PCR amplification of CDR3. TCRdb ran MiXCR on the multiplex PCR reads and lists one entry per CDR3 protein. This table has 250,000 or so distinct CDR3 sequences, roughly 21% appearing once.

The sequenced sample was peripheral blood mononuclear cells (PBMCs), obtained at new diagnosis, from a patient treated with antithyroid drugs. The chain carries TRBV27 and TRBJ2-7, with D hard to call. The clonotype comes from a female donor with Graves disease. The CDR3 DNA is TGTGCCAGCAGTCTCCGGATGGGGGAGCAGTACTTC. Protein product: CASSLRMGEQYF.